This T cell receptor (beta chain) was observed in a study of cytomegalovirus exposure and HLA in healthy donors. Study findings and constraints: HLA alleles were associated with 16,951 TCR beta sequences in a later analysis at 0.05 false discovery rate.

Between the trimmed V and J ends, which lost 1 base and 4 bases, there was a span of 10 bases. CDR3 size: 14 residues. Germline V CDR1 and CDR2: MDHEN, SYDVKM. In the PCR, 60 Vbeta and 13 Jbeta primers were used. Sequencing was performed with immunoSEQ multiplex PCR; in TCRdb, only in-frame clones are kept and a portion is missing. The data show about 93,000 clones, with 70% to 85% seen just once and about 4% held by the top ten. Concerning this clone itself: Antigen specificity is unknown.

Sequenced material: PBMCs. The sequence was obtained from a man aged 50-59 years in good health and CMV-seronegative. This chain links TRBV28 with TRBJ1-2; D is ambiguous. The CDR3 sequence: CASSLLSVPYGYTF. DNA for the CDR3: TGTGCCAGCAGTTTATTGTCAGTTCCCTATGGCTACACCTTC.